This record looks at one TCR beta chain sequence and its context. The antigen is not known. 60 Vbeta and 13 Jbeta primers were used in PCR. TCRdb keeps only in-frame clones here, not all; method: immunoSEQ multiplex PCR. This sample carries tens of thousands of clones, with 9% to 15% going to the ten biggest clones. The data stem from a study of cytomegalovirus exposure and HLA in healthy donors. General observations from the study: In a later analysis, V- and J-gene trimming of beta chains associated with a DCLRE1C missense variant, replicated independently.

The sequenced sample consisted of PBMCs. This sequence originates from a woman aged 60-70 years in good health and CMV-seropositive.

For the CDR3, the DNA is TGTGCCAGCAGCGTAGACCAGGTTGGCACCGGGGAGCTGTTTTTT. Amino acid sequence: CASSVDQVGTGELFF. The chain combines TRBV9 with TRBJ2-2; D gene unclear. This CDR3 contains 15 residues. Germline CDR1 reads SGDLS; CDR2 reads YYNGEE. V was pared by 0 bases and J by 4 bases, with 10 bases between.